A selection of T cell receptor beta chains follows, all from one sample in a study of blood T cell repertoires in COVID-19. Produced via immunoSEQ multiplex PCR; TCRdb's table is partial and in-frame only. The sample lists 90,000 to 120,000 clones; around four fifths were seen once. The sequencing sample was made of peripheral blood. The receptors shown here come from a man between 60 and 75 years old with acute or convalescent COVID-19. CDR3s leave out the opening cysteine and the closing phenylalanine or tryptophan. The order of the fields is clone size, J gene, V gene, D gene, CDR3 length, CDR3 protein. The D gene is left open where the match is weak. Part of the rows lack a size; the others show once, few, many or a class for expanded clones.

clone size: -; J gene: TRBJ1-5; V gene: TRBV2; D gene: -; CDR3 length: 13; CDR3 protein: ASSPQGSGNQPQH
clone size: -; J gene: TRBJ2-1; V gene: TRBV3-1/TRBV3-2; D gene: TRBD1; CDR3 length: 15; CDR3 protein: ASSQDRGTGVYNEQF
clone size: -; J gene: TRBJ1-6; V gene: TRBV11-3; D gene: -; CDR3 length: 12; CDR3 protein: ASSNRAWDSPLH
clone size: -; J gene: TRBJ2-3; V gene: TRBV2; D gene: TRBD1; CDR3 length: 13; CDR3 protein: ASKRQGASTDTQY
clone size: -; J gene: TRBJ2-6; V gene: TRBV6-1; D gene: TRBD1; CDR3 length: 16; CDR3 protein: ASSEYGTGDSGANVLT
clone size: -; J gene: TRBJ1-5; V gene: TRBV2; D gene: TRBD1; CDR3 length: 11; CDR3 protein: ASRGQGGQPQH
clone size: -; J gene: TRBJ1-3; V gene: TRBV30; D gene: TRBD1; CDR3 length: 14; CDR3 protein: AWSKGTGGTGNTIY
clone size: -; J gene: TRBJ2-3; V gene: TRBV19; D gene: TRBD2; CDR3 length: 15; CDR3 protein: ASSKYSSAGGGDTQY
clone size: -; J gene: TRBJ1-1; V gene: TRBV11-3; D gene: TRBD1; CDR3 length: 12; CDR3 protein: ASSKTTGPGEAF
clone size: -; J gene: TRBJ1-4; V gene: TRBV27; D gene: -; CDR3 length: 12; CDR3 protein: ASSFRGINEKLF
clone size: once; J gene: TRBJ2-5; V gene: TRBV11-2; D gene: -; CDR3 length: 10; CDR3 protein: ASSFSIQTQY
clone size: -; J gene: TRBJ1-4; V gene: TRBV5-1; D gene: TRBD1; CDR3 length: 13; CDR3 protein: ASSLDGTGQEKLF
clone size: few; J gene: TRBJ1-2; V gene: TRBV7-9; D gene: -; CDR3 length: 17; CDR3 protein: ASSPRNRADDLRLYGYT
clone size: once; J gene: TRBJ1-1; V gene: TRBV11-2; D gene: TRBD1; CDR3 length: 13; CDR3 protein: ASSPVRGRDTEAF
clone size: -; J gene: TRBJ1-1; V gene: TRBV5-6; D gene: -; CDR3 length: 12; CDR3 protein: ASSYRGGGTEAF
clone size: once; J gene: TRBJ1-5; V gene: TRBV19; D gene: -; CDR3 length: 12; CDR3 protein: ASSGGVANQPQH
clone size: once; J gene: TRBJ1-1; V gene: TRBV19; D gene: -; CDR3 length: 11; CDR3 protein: ASSIGGNTEAF
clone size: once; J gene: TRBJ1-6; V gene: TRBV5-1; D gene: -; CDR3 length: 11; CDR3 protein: ASSLISDSPLH